The next 32 T cell receptor beta chains were all read from a single sample in a study of PD-L1 blockade in urothelial cancer. Regarding time point: pretreatment peripheral blood. Sequencing used immunoSEQ multiplex PCR; TCRdb keeps in-frame clones, though not all of them. The sample records approximately 52,000 clones, 85% being singletons. The sequencing here drew on PBMCs, taken around atezolizumab (anti-PD-L1) treatment. All receptors derive from a man aged 65 to 85 with urothelial cancer.

The count of this clone is one. This chain connects TRBV6-1 to TRBJ2-7; D perhaps matches TRBD1 (6 bases). The V end lost 6 bases, the J end lost 5 bases, and 20 bases lay between the germline ends. The CDR3 covers 15 residues. The V gene's germline CDR1 is MNHNS and CDR2 SASEGT. The CDR3 spells CASSVGTPGWDEQYF. In DNA form, the CDR3 reads TGTGCCAGCAGCGTTGGGACACCGGGGTGGGACGAGCAGTACTTC.

As regards this clone: A junction end diverges from the germline sequence, so it may reflect a read error. The rearrangement uses TRBV6-5 and TRBJ1-5, with unresolved D. This CDR3 has 16 residues. The germline CDR1 and CDR2 sequences are MNHEY and SVGAGI. The DNA of the CDR3 is TGTGCCAGCAGTAACTCGAGGCTCCAACCAAATCAGCCCCAGCATTTT. Translated, it gives CASSNSRLQPNQPQHF.

The chain links TRBV2 to TRBJ1-2, with 7 bases aligning to TRBD1. With V trimmed by 7 bases and J by 0 bases, 5 bases remained unmatched. The CDR3 is 14 amino acids. CDR1 is SNHLY and CDR2 is FYNNEI in the germline V gene. CDR3 bases: TGTGCCAGCATGAGACAGGGCTCTAACTATGGCTACACCTTC. This encodes CASMRQGSNYGYTF.

The chain carries TRBV21-1 and TRBJ2-7; the table's D call of TRBD2 was not tested on the DNA. TRBV21-1 is a documented pseudogene. The CDR3 runs 16 residues. CDR3 region: CASSPLREGYPHEQYF. The CDR3 nucleotides are TGTGCCAGCAGCCCCCTACGGGAGGGTTACCCTCACGAGCAGTACTTC.

The CDR3 region has the DNA TGTGCCAGCGCGGGACTCTCTAGATTAGAAAAACTGTTTTTT. Encoded protein: CASAGLSRLEKLFF. The V gene is TRBV28, the J gene TRBJ1-4; tentative D call: TRBD1 (5 bases). From germline, CDR1 is MDHEN and CDR2 SYDVKM. The CDR3 is made up of 14 amino acids. The V end lost 8 bases, the J end lost 8 bases, and 18 bases lay between the germline ends.

This chain joins TRBV2 and TRBJ1-2; a possible D gene is TRBD1 (5 bases). V lost 5 bases, J lost 4 bases, and 8 bases lay in between. The length of the CDR3 is 12 residues. Germline values: CDR1 SNHLY, CDR2 FYNNEI. DNA of the CDR3: TGTGCCAGCAGTCAAGACAGCTATGGCTACACCTTC. Protein sequence: CASSQDSYGYTF.

This chain connects TRBV5-8 to TRBJ1-4; no clear D. The CDR3 spans 16 residues. Looked up from germline, CDR1 is SGHTS and CDR2 is YDEGEE. With 1 base removed from V and 0 bases from J, the gap between germline ends came to 10 bases. The CDR3 region is CASSLNNIATNEKLFF. CDR3 in DNA: TGTGCCAGCAGCTTGAACAATATTGCAACTAATGAAAAACTGTTTTTT.

The V and J genes are TRBV5-5 and TRBJ2-7; TRBD2 matches 7 bases. This CDR3 has 15 residues. Trimming at V came to 0 bases and at J to 5 bases, leaving 8 bases not matched to a gene. Germline V gene sequence: CDR1 SGHKS, CDR2 YYEKEE (reference sequence). CDR3 in DNA: TGTGCCAGCAGCTTGGGGGGTAGCGGGCAAGACGAGCAGTACTTC. It is translated as CASSLGGSGQDEQYF.

This chain links TRBV10-1 with TRBJ2-4; D is uncertain. The CDR3 extends over 16 amino acids. In germline, CDR1 is WNHNN, CDR2 SYGVQD (reference sequence). The germline V and J ends were trimmed by 7 bases and 0 bases, with 16 bases remaining between them. CDR3 nucleotides: TGCGCCAGCATTATACGAAGCTTCCTAGCCAAAAACATTCAGTACTTC. As protein: CASIIRSFLAKNIQYF.

This chain uses TRBV12-5 with TRBJ2-5; TRBD1 might be the D (5 bases). Germline values: CDR1 LGHNT, CDR2 FRNRAP. The CDR3 is 13 amino acids. Trimming shortened V by 7 bases and J by 5 bases, and 14 bases separated the two germline ends. The CDR3 protein is CASAGTGSETQYF. In DNA form, the CDR3 reads TGTGCTAGTGCCGGAACAGGTTCGGAGACCCAGTACTTC. Full variable domain (remainder filled in from reference TRBV12-5 and TRBJ2-5): DARVTQTPRHKVTEMGQEVTMRCQPILGHNTVFWYRQTMMQGLELLAYFRNRAPLDDSGMPKDRFSAEMPDATLATLKIQPSEPRDSAVYFCASAGTGSETQYFGPGTRLLVL.

V is TRBV11-3 and J is TRBJ2-3, with a tentative D call TRBD2 (5 bases). The ends were cut back, 1 base at V and 14 bases at J, with 22 bases in the middle. CDR1 and CDR2 (germline): SGHNT, YENEEA. This CDR3 contains 15 residues. CDR3 bases: TGTGCCAGCAGCTTAGGGGCTAGCTGGGCCAGATACGCGTATTTT. The encoded protein is CASSLGASWARYAYF. Filled out from reference TRBV11-3 and TRBJ2-3, the complete variable domain reads EAGVVQSPRYKIIEKKQPVAFWCNPISGHNTLYWYLQNLGQGPELLIRYENEEAVDDSQLPKDRFSAERLKGVDSTLKIQPAELGDSAVYLCASSLGASWARYAYFGPGTRLTVL.

The V call is TRBV9, the J call TRBJ1-1, with 7 bases fitting TRBD1. Germline V gene sequence: CDR1 SGDLS, CDR2 YYNGEE. V was pared by 3 bases and J by 4 bases, with 6 bases of the junction left unmatched. This CDR3 is 14 amino acids long. Here the CDR3 reads CASSALTGATEAFF. CDR3 bases: TGTGCCAGCAGCGCCTTAACAGGGGCCACTGAAGCTTTCTTT.

The rearrangement uses TRBV6-1 and TRBJ2-3; the match to TRBD2 covers 10 bases. The CDR3 sequence is 15 residues long. Germline CDR1 reads MNHNS; CDR2 reads SASEGT. J gave up 14 bases and V 5 bases, and 16 bases lay outside the gene matches. The CDR3 coding sequence is TGTGCCAGCAGTAAAATAGCGGGAGGAGACAGATACGCGTATTTT. Encoded protein: CASSKIAGGDRYAYF.

V usage is TRBV13 and J usage is TRBJ2-7, with 7 positions matching TRBD1. The CDR3 extends over 15 amino acids. In germline, CDR1 is PRHDT, CDR2 FYEKMQ (reference sequence). Germline trimming cut 0 bases from V and 4 bases from J; bases unmatched to any gene: 6. In nucleotides, the CDR3 is TGTGCCAGCAGCTTAGGGCGACAGGGACGGTACGAGCAGTACTTC. Amino acid sequence: CASSLGRQGRYEQYF.

The rearrangement joins TRBV10-3 to TRBJ1-2; 11 bases match TRBD1. Germline loops: CDR1 ENHRY, CDR2 SYGVKD. This CDR3 region has 13 residues. The junction had 4 bases not matched to a gene; V was cut back by 6 bases and J by 7 bases. The CDR3 loop reads CAIRDRGLSGYTF. DNA of the CDR3: TGTGCCATCAGGGACAGGGGGCTCAGTGGCTACACCTTC.

This chain uses TRBV4-2 with TRBJ1-4, with unresolved D. Between the trimmed V and J ends, which lost 0 bases and 3 bases, there was a span of 17 bases. The germline gives CDR1 LGHNA, CDR2 YNFKEQ. CDR3 length: 18 amino acids. The CDR3 nucleotides read TGTGCCAGCAGCCAAGATTCCCCAGCCCTGGGCCCTAATGAAAAACTGTTTTTT. Its translation is CASSQDSPALGPNEKLFF.

The chain employs TRBV4-2 and TRBJ1-1, with D unclear. Between the trimmed V and J ends, which lost 0 bases and 5 bases, there was a span of 10 bases. Per germline, CDR1 LGHNA and CDR2 YNFKEQ. The CDR3 contains 14 residues. The CDR3 coding sequence is TGTGCCAGCAGCCAAGATCAGAGGAGGACTGAAGCTTTCTTT. This codes for CASSQDQRRTEAFF.

The chain combines TRBV5-6 with TRBJ2-7; maybe TRBD2 (5 bases). The CDR3 is 14 residues long. Trimming stripped 2 bases from V and 5 bases from J, with 14 bases between. The germline V gene has CDR1 SGHDT and CDR2 YYEEEE. The DNA of the CDR3 is TGTGCCAGCAGCTTAAGGACTCCTCGGGACGAGCAGTACTTC. Its protein product is CASSLRTPRDEQYF.

The rearrangement links TRBV19 to TRBJ2-3, with 11 bases aligning to TRBD2. The trim removed 5 bases at V and 3 bases at J, leaving 4 bases unmatched. Germline values: CDR1 LNHDA, CDR2 SQIVND (reference sequence). The CDR3 runs to 15 residues. This CDR3 reads CASSGIAGGTDTQYF. The CDR3 coding sequence is TGTGCCAGTAGTGGGATAGCGGGAGGGACAGATACGCAGTATTTT.

The rearrangement links TRBV5-1 to TRBJ2-3; weak D call: TRBD2 (6 bases). Germline V gene data show CDR1 as SGHRS and CDR2 as YFSETQ. The CDR3 covers 16 residues. V shed 3 bases and J shed 2 bases, with 16 bases lying between them. The CDR3 loop is CASSSRRGGDTDTQYF. CDR3 DNA sequence: TGCGCCAGCAGCTCCCGTCGAGGAGGGGACACAGATACGCAGTATTTT.

The V and J genes are TRBV18 and TRBJ2-3, with 7 bases aligning to TRBD2. This CDR3 is 16 amino acids long. V shed 4 bases, J shed 0 bases, and the junction held 7 bases outside the gene matches. CDR1 is KGHSH and CDR2 is LQKENI in the germline V gene. CDR3 sequence: CASSRDLAASTDTQYF. Here the CDR3 DNA reads TGTGCCAGCTCACGAGACCTAGCGGCAAGCACAGATACGCAGTATTTT.

This chain links TRBV19 with TRBJ1-1, with 8 bases aligning to TRBD1. The CDR3 runs 14 residues. Germline V gene sequence: CDR1 LNHDA, CDR2 SQIVND (reference sequence). Trimming took 4 bases from V and 5 from J; bases not matched to a gene: 6. Here the CDR3 reads CASSKDRADTEAFF. DNA of the CDR3: TGTGCCAGTAGTAAGGACAGGGCTGATACTGAAGCTTTCTTT.

The chain uses TRBV6-5 and TRBJ1-1; D is undetermined. V was pared by 5 bases and J by 5 bases, with 12 bases between. CDR1 and CDR2 (germline): MNHEY, SVGAGI. The CDR3 sequence is 13 residues long. CDR3 DNA: TGTGCCAGCAGTCCATTCGGGGAGACTGAAGCTTTCTTT. This codes for CASSPFGETEAFF.

The V and J genes are TRBV28 and TRBJ1-4; 7 bases match TRBD1. This CDR3 has 15 amino acids. Germline V gives CDR1 MDHEN, CDR2 SYDVKM. Unmatched junction bases numbered 8, after V lost 5 bases and J lost 5 bases. The DNA for the CDR3 is TGTGCCAGCAGTCTACAGGGGACCCGGAATGAAAAACTGTTTTTT. Translation: CASSLQGTRNEKLFF. The complete variable domain, with remaining parts taken from reference TRBV28 and TRBJ1-4, reads DVKVTQSSRYLVKRTGEKVFLECVQDMDHENMFWYRQDPGLGLRLIYFSYDVKMKEKGDIPEGYSVSREKKERFSLILESASTNQTSMYLCASSLQGTRNEKLFFGSGTQLSVL.

This sequence joins TRBV4-2 and TRBJ2-3; 9 nucleotides agree with TRBD1. The CDR3 runs to 14 residues. Looked up from germline, CDR1 is LGHNA and CDR2 is YNFKEQ. Trimming at V came to 6 bases and at J to 14 bases, leaving 15 bases not matched to a gene. The CDR3 sequence is CASSRDREHRYAYF. Here the CDR3 DNA reads TGTGCCAGCAGTCGGGACAGGGAACACCGATACGCGTATTTT.

The chain has TRBV19 and TRBJ2-5, with D tentatively TRBD1 (6 bases). CDR1 and CDR2 from the germline V gene are LNHDA and SQIVND (reference sequence). The CDR3 length is 16 residues. The V gene lost 5 bases and the J gene lost 2 bases, with 18 bases spanning the gap. The chain's CDR3 is CASSPGQLTFQETQYF. CDR3 bases: TGTGCCAGTAGTCCCGGACAGTTAACCTTTCAAGAGACCCAGTACTTC.

The V gene is TRBV19, the J gene TRBJ2-2; 8 nucleotides match TRBD1. The CDR3 has 17 residues. Trimming cost V 9 bases and J 1 base; bases outside gene matches: 13. Germline loops: CDR1 LNHDA, CDR2 SQIVND (reference sequence). CDR3 sequence (DNA): TGTGCCAGCCGACCTCTAACCGGGACAGGGAACACCGGGGAGCTGTTTTTT. This sequence encodes CASRPLTGTGNTGELFF. The variable domain in full, completed from reference TRBV19 and TRBJ2-2, reads DGGITQSPKYLFRKEGQNVTLSCEQNLNHDAMYWYRQDPGQGLRLIYYSQIVNDFQKGDIAEGYSVSREKKESFPLTVTSAQKNPTAFYLCASRPLTGTGNTGELFFGEGSRLTVL.

The chain carries TRBV7-2 and TRBJ2-3, with D perhaps matching TRBD2 (6 bases). Germline V gives CDR1 SGHTA, CDR2 FQGNSA. Trimming removed 1 base at V and 14 bases at J, with 25 bases between. This CDR3 contains 16 residues. The DNA for the CDR3 is TGTGCCAGCAGCTTAGTGTGGGAGGCCTATCCCAGATACGCGTATTTT. This gives the protein CASSLVWEAYPRYAYF.

This rearrangement joins TRBV29-1 to TRBJ2-3; D gene unclear. Germline loops: CDR1 SQVTM, CDR2 ANQGSEA. Trimming cost V 4 bases and J 2 bases, with 16 bases left between them. This CDR3 is built from 15 residues. Written as DNA, the CDR3 is TGCAGCGTTGTCGATGCCGGAGACTTCACAGATACGCAGTATTTT. This encodes CSVVDAGDFTDTQYF.

J is TRBJ1-2 and V is TRBV5-6; D is perhaps TRBD1 (5 bases). V was cut by 4 bases and J by 8 bases, with 12 bases left in between. The CDR3 is made up of 12 amino acids. The germline CDR1 and CDR2 sequences are SGHDT and YYEEEE. This chain's CDR3 is CASSLDAGGYTF. The DNA for the CDR3 is TGTGCCAGCAGCCTCGATGCAGGGGGCTACACCTTC.

The chain links TRBV27 to TRBJ2-1, with D hard to call. There are 11 residues in the CDR3. The germline V gene encodes CDR1 MNHEY and CDR2 SMNVEV (reference sequence). Trimming removed 5 bases from V and 6 bases from J, with 5 bases in between. The CDR3 sequence: CASSGGNEQFF. The CDR3 DNA sequence: TGTGCCAGCAGTGGCGGCAATGAGCAGTTCTTC.

The chain recombines TRBV6-4 with TRBJ1-5; maybe TRBD1 (6 bases). Trimming shortened V by 3 bases and J by 6 bases, and 15 bases separated the two germline ends. CDR3 length equals 15 residues. Germline CDR1 MRHNA, CDR2 SNTAGT. The DNA of the CDR3 is TGTGCCAGCAGTGAAGGGGGACACCCTGGTCAGCCCCAGCATTTT. Protein sequence: CASSEGGHPGQPQHF.